This TCR beta chain was retrieved from a study of OX40 agonist ivuxolimab in advanced cancers. General observations from the study: At 0.1 to 3.0 mg/kg, CD4+ and CD8+ blood T cells expanded clonally by week 6. Expanded peripheral T-cell antigen specificity went undetermined. In a subset of nonresponders, normalized T-cell clonal expansion was also low. Partial responders at 0.1-3.0 mg/kg had among the lowest clonal expansion.

Here immunoSEQ multiplex PCR was the method, and the copy in TCRdb shows in-frame clones only, minus some. The data show 68,000 or so clones, 65% to 85% seen once. CDR3 size: 15 residues. Germline CDR1 and CDR2: SSHAT and FNYEAQ (reference sequence). With V trimmed by 5 bases and J by 1 base, 7 bases remained unmatched. With regard to this clone: Its antigen is as yet unknown.

The receptor was isolated from an adult with an advanced solid tumor such as melanoma, head and neck, liver or kidney cancer. This sample comprised CD4+ or CD8+ T cells sorted from blood, obtained in a trial of the OX40 agonist ivuxolimab. V usage is TRBV7-7 and J usage is TRBJ2-5; 7 bases fit TRBD2. The CDR3 loop reads CASSPSLAVQETQYF. DNA of the CDR3: TGTGCCAGCAGCCCCTCCCTAGCGGTCCAAGAGACCCAGTACTTC.